Below, one T cell receptor beta chain is given with its context. Sequencing was performed with immunoSEQ multiplex PCR; in TCRdb, only in-frame clones are kept and a portion is missing. The repertoire holds about 140,000 clones, with around 87% as singletons. The junction had 10 bases not matched to a gene; V was cut back by 3 bases and J by 4 bases. This CDR3 comprises 17 residues. CDR1 and CDR2 from the germline V gene are SGHAT and FQNNGV. This entry belongs to a study of blood T cell repertoires in COVID-19. Study-level information: Sources were T cells, B-cell-depleted T cells, or PBMCs; the material itself was cDNA or gDNA.

Material for sequencing was PBMCs or T cells enriched from blood (not recorded which). The chain carries TRBV11-2 and TRBJ2-1, with 9 bases fitting TRBD1. This TCR was recovered from a man aged 55 to 69 who had recovered from COVID-19. The CDR3 protein is CASSFTPGTGLYNEQFF. CDR3 nucleotides: TGTGCCAGCAGCTTTACTCCCGGGACAGGGCTTTACAATGAGCAGTTCTTC.